One sample yielded the 3 T cell receptor beta chains listed below, sequenced in a study of blood T cells in healthy people across ages. A second PCR of 7 to 11 cycles used a sample-barcoded 5' primer and a J-beta primer mix. TCRdb reanalysed the 5' RACE reads using MiXCR and keeps one entry per CDR3 protein. This repertoire shows 550,000 to 750,000 distinct CDR3 sequences, about 21% found once; its top ten account for 3% to 4%. Sequencing input: blood. The receptor set was obtained from a man aged 65 to 79 in good health.

V is TRBV25-1 and J is TRBJ1-1; a possible D gene is TRBD1 (5 bases). Trimming took 1 base from V and 8 from J, leaving 8 bases between them. Germline V gene sequence: CDR1 MGHDK, CDR2 SYGVNS. The CDR3 contains 12 residues. The CDR3 sequence: CASSESGPEAFF. In DNA, the CDR3 is TGTGCCAGCAGTGAATCGGGACCAGAAGCTTTCTTT. Supplemented by reference TRBV25-1 and TRBJ1-1, the full variable domain reads EADIYQTPRYLVIGTGKKITLECSQTMGHDKMYWYQQDPGMELHLIHYSYGVNSTEKGDLSSESTVSRIRTEHFPLTLESARPSHTSQYLCASSESGPEAFFGQGTRLTVV.

The chain combines TRBV4-1 with TRBJ1-5; weak D call: TRBD1 (5 bases). CDR1 MGHRA and CDR2 YSYEKL come from the germline V gene. This CDR3 is built from 15 residues. Trimming shortened V by 0 bases and J by 5 bases, and 11 bases separated the two germline ends. CDR3 region: CASSQEGGIDQPQHF. The CDR3 DNA reads as TGCGCCAGCAGCCAAGAGGGGGGGATCGATCAGCCCCAGCATTTT.

This clonotype was recorded a few times. The chain combines TRBV5-1 with TRBJ2-7, with 8 positions matching TRBD2. CDR3 length equals 16 residues. Germline V gene data show CDR1 as SGHRS and CDR2 as YFSETQ. The J segment lost 0 bases and the V segment lost 0 bases, leaving 5 bases of the junction unmatched. CDR3 sequence (DNA): TGCGCCAGCAGCTTGGCAGTAGCGGGAAGCTCCTACGAGCAGTACTTC. Translating gives CASSLAVAGSSYEQYF.